This T cell receptor beta chain came from a study of long-term antiretroviral therapy in people with HIV. V was trimmed by 4 bases and J by 8 bases, leaving 12 bases between them. The germline V gene has CDR1 SGHTA and CDR2 FQGTGA. The CDR3 spans 13 residues. At survey level, the immunoSEQ assay was run in its v3.0 version. Only in-frame clones appear in the TCRdb table, and some are missing; sequencing was by immunoSEQ multiplex PCR. The profile covers about 36,000 clones, with about 80% appearing a single time and around 6.3% taken by the ten largest. The chain employs TRBV7-3 and TRBJ2-1; D may be TRBD1 (5 bases). This receptor was obtained from a man in his late teens or twenties with HIV. Sample: unsorted PBMCs, taken 0.6 years after starting antiretroviral therapy. The CDR3: CASSSRVQDEQFF. The CDR3 DNA reads TGTGCCAGCAGCTCCAGGGTTCAGGATGAGCAGTTCTTC.